These T cell receptor beta chains were read from a single sample in a study of T cells in Graves' hyperthyroidism and ophthalmopathy. TCRdb re-called the multiplex PCR reads through MiXCR, storing one row per CDR3 protein. This sample has some 300,000 distinct CDR3 sequences; approximately 19% occur once, and the top ten carry approximately 35%. Material: blood. Source of these receptors: a man aged 45-65 years with Graves' ophthalmopathy. Each CDR3 is given with its conserved first and last residue. A D gene is named only where the DNA matches it firmly. Size is omitted from some rows. Given values are once, few, many or a class for expanded clones.

>TRBD2|-|TRBJ2-1|TRBV29-1
CSVEDPSSGIYNEQFF
TGCAGCGTTGAAGATCCCAGTAGCGGGATTTACAATGAGCAGTTCTTC
>-|few|TRBJ2-4|TRBV6-2/TRBV6-3
CASGQNIQYF
TGTGCCAGTGGACAAAACATTCAGTACTTC
>-|many|TRBJ2-5|TRBV30
CAGSVLRSETQYF
TGTGCCGGTAGCGTCCTACGGTCGGAGACCCAGTACTTC
>-|-|TRBJ2-7|TRBV7-9
CASTSPGLKSSEQYF
TGTGCCAGCACCTCACCGGGATTAAAGTCCTCCGAGCAGTACTTC
>-|many|TRBJ2-4|TRBV13
CASSLERADIQYF
TGTGCCAGCAGCTTAGAGAGGGCTGACATTCAGTACTTC
>-|many|TRBJ1-4|TRBV11-2
CASSLRQGEKLFF
TGTGCCAGCAGCTTAAGGCAGGGCGAAAAACTGTTTTTT
>-|-|TRBJ1-2|TRBV6-1
CASSEVPPRYAYTF
TGTGCCAGCAGTGAAGTGCCACCCCGCTATGCCTACACCTTC
>-|many|TRBJ2-1|TRBV6-4
CASSDSASPYNEQFF
TGTGCCAGCAGTGACTCGGCTAGCCCGTACAATGAGCAGTTCTTC
>-|few|TRBJ2-7|TRBV6-5
CASSYGDSPYEQYF
TGTGCCAGCAGTTACGGAGACAGTCCTTACGAGCAGTACTTC
>TRBD1|-|TRBJ1-2|TRBV6-1
CASSADRASYGYTF
TGTGCCAGCAGTGCGGACAGGGCAAGCTATGGCTACACCTTC
>-|many|TRBJ1-1|TRBV3-1
CASSQVDDTEAFF
TGTGCCAGCAGCCAGGTGGACGACACTGAAGCTTTCTTT
>-|few|TRBJ1-1|TRBV9
CASSVGGSTEAFF
TGTGCCAGCAGCGTAGGTGGCAGCACTGAAGCTTTCTTT
>TRBD1|few|TRBJ2-1|TRBV15
CATSRAGQGVYNEQFF
TGTGCCACCAGCAGAGCCGGACAGGGAGTCTACAATGAGCAGTTCTTC
>TRBD2|many|TRBJ2-3|TRBV3-1
CASSQESGGTDTQYF
TGTGCCAGCAGCCAAGAAAGCGGGGGCACAGATACGCAGTATTTT
>-|many|TRBJ1-2|TRBV9
CASSVGYGYTF
TGTGCCAGCAGCGTAGGATATGGCTACACCTTC
>-|many|TRBJ2-1|TRBV28
CASSRTMDNEQFF
TGTGCCAGCAGTCGCACAATGGACAATGAGCAGTTCTTC
>TRBD1|-|TRBJ2-3|TRBV7-9
CASSRQGVTDTQYF
TGTGCCAGCAGCCGACAGGGCGTCACAGATACGCAGTATTTT
>TRBD1|few|TRBJ1-1|TRBV28
CASSFVSPTGAGGAFF
TGTGCCAGCAGTTTTGTATCGCCTACAGGGGCCGGGGGAGCTTTCTTT
>-|-|TRBJ1-3|TRBV27
CASSLQGVGNTIYF
TGTGCCAGCAGCTTACAGGGTGTTGGAAACACCATATATTTT
>-|-|TRBJ2-7|TRBV7-2
CASSLGPGVSYEQYF
TGTGCCAGCAGCTTGGGCCCAGGGGTTTCCTACGAGCAGTACTTC
>TRBD1|-|TRBJ1-2|TRBV7-9
CASSPSGQGIGNGYTF
TGTGCCAGCAGCCCTTCGGGACAGGGGATTGGGAATGGCTACACCTTC
>-|few|TRBJ1-6|TRBV12-3/TRBV12-4
CASSGQPNSPLHF
TGTGCCAGCAGTGGACAGCCGAATTCACCCCTCCACTTT
>TRBD2|few|TRBJ2-3|TRBV6-2/TRBV6-3
CASSYSKAGADTQYF
TGTGCCAGCAGTTACTCGAAGGCGGGAGCAGATACGCAGTATTTT
>-|-|TRBJ2-5|TRBV6-2/TRBV6-3
CASSDQGEEETQYF
TGTGCCAGCAGTGACCAGGGAGAGGAAGAGACCCAGTACTTC
>TRBD2|-|TRBJ2-7|TRBV18
CASSYTSGSSYEQYF
TGTGCCAGCTCGTATACTAGCGGGAGCTCCTACGAGCAGTACTTC
>-|-|TRBJ2-1|TRBV20-1
CSARDLRTAMSYNEQFF
TGCAGTGCTAGAGATCTTAGGACTGCGATGTCCTACAATGAGCAGTTCTTC
>-|many|TRBJ2-1|TRBV12-3/TRBV12-4
CASSWGDEQFF
TGTGCCAGCAGTTGGGGTGATGAGCAGTTCTTC
>-|few|TRBJ1-1|TRBV2
CASRTTGTEAFF
TGTGCCAGCAGAACGACAGGAACTGAAGCTTTCTTT
>-|-|TRBJ1-1|TRBV7-9
CASSLVGSKDSPLLNTEAFF
TGTGCCAGCAGCTTAGTAGGCTCTAAAGACAGTCCTTTGCTGAACACTGAAGCTTTCTTT
>-|many|TRBJ1-1|TRBV5-8
CASSLAGVDTEAFF
TGTGCCAGCAGCTTGGCGGGGGTGGACACTGAAGCTTTCTTT
>-|-|TRBJ1-6|TRBV6-2/TRBV6-3
CATGGQQKSPLHF
TGTGCCACCGGGGGGCAGCAAAAATCACCCCTCCACTTT
>-|-|TRBJ2-1|TRBV10-3
CAIRRGDPTGFNEQFF
TGTGCCATCAGGCGCGGTGACCCCACTGGGTTCAATGAGCAGTTCTTC
>-|few|TRBJ2-3|TRBV28
CASSAEQHLRYF
TGTGCCAGCAGTGCAGAACAGCACCTGCGGTATTTT
>-|many|TRBJ1-4|TRBV11-2
CASSLRTSEKLFF
TGTGCCAGCAGCCTTCGGACCTCTGAAAAACTGTTTTTT
>-|many|TRBJ1-5|TRBV11-2
CASSETDGQPQHF
TGTGCCAGCAGCGAGACAGACGGTCAGCCCCAGCATTTT
>-|-|TRBJ1-5|TRBV3-1
CASSQVLGPQHF
TGCGCCAGCAGCCAAGTCTTGGGGCCCCAGCATTTT
>-|many|TRBJ2-1|TRBV15
CATSRDTGKQFF
TGTGCCACCAGCAGAGATACGGGGAAGCAGTTCTTC
>-|many|TRBJ2-1|TRBV20-1
CSARVQNTRGNEQFF
TGCAGTGCTAGGGTCCAGAACACTCGGGGCAATGAGCAGTTCTTC
>TRBD2|-|TRBJ2-1|TRBV12-3/TRBV12-4
CASSLGLAPTNEQFF
TGTGCCAGCAGTTTAGGACTAGCCCCTACCAATGAGCAGTTCTTC
>TRBD1|-|TRBJ1-1|TRBV5-8
CASSLYRGRSGEAFF
TGTGCCAGCAGCTTGTACAGGGGGCGGTCCGGTGAAGCTTTCTTT
>-|many|TRBJ2-7|TRBV6-6
CASSYSPTRIYEQYF
TGTGCCAGCAGTTACTCTCCTACTAGAATCTACGAGCAGTACTTC
>-|-|TRBJ2-3|TRBV12-3/TRBV12-4
CASSSALLVDTQYF
TGTGCCAGCAGTTCGGCCCTTCTGGTAGATACGCAGTATTTT
>-|few|TRBJ2-5|TRBV5-1
CASSSRAGGETQYF
TGCGCCAGCAGCTCTAGGGCAGGAGGGGAGACCCAGTACTTC
>TRBD1|-|TRBJ2-6|TRBV6-1
CASIRDRSSGANVLTF
TGTGCCAGCATCCGGGACAGGAGCTCTGGGGCCAACGTCCTGACTTTC
>-|-|TRBJ2-7|TRBV20-1
CSASLALSEQYF
TGCAGTGCTAGTCTAGCTTTATCCGAGCAGTACTTC
>TRBD2|-|TRBJ2-1|TRBV2
CASSEALRLAGGNEQFF
TGTGCCAGCAGTGAAGCGCTTCGGCTAGCGGGAGGTAATGAGCAGTTCTTC
>-|-|TRBJ2-5|TRBV5-1
CASSSAQETQYF
TGCGCCAGCAGCTCTGCGCAAGAGACCCAGTACTTC
>TRBD1|few|TRBJ1-6|TRBV18
CASSRDRIYESPLHF
TGTGCCAGCTCACGGGACAGGATATATGAGTCACCCCTCCACTTT
>-|many|TRBJ1-1|TRBV27
CASRAGGTEAFF
TGTGCCAGCAGGGCGGGGGGCACTGAAGCTTTCTTT